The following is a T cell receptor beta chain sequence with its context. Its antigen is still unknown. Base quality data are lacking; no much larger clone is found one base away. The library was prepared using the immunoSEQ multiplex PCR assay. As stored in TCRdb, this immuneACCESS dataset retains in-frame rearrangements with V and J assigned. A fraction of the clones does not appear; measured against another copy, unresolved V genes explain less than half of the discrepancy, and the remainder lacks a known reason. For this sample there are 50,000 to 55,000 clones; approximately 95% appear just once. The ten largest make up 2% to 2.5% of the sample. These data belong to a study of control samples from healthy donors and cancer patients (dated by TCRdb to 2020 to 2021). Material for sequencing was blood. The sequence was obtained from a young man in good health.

In nucleotide form, the sequence is TGTGCCAGCAGCAAAGATGGAGCGGGAGCCGGGGAGCTGTTTTTT. This translates into CASSKDGAGAGELFF. The chain employs TRBV21-1 and TRBJ2-2; the listed D gene, TRBD2, was not tested against the DNA. TRBV21-1 constitutes a pseudogene. From cysteine to phenylalanine, the CDR3 is 15 amino acids long. Only CDR3 DNA remains: 45 bases, in frame from the first base.